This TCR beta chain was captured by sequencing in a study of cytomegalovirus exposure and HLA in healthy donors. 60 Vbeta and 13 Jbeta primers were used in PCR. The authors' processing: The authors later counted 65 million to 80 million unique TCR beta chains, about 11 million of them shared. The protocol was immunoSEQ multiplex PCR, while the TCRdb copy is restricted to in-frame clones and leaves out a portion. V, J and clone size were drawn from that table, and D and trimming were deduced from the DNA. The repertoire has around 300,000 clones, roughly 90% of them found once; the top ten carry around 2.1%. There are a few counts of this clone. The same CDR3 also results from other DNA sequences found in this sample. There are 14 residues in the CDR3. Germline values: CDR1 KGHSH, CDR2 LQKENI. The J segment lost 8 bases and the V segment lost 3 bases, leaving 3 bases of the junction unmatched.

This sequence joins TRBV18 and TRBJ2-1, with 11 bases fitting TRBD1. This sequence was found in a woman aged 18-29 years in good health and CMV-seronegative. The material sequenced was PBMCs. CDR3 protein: CASSPRDRGDEQFF. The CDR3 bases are TGTGCCAGCTCACCCCGGGACAGGGGGGATGAGCAGTTCTTC.